This section outlines one TCR beta chain sequence together with its context. This specimen comes from a study of shared clonotypes between healthy human individuals. V shed 0 bases and J 9 bases; nucleotides not matched to a gene: 5. The CDR3 has 16 residues. The germline gives CDR1 SGHRS, CDR2 YFSETQ. The protocol was immunoSEQ multiplex PCR, while the TCRdb copy is restricted to in-frame clones and leaves out a portion. The data hold millions of clones, with approximately 94% observed a single time. The chain employs TRBV5-1 and TRBJ1-6; 11 nucleotides align to TRBD1. Source material: naive CD4+ T cells sorted from blood. Subset: CD45RA+ positively selected. This TCR was sampled from a man aged 18 to 35 in good health. CDR3 region: CASSLAAGTGGSPLHF. The CDR3 DNA is TGCGCCAGCAGCTTGGCTGCCGGGACAGGGGGTTCACCCCTCCACTTT.